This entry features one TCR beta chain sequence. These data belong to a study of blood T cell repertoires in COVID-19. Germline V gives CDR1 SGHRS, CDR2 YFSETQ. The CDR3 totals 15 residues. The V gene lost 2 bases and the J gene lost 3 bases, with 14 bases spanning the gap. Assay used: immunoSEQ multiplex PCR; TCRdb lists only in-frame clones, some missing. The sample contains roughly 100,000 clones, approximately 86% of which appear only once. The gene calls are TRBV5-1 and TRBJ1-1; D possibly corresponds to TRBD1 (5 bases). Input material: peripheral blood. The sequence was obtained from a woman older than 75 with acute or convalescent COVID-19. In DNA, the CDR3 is TGCGCCAGCAGCTTTGCCGGGGGTGGGGACACTGAAGCTTTCTTT. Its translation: CASSFAGGGDTEAFF.